Below are 22 T cell receptor beta chains sequenced from a single sample in a study of blood T cells in healthy people across ages. Alongside a J-beta primer mix, a sample-barcoded 5' primer served in a second PCR lasting roughly 6 to 12 cycles. Each CDR3 protein gets one entry after TCRdb re-called the 5' RACE reads with MiXCR. The table records 1.5 million or so distinct CDR3 sequences, around two fifths of them present only once. The sample comprised blood. The receptors shown here come from a woman between 18 and 29 years old in good health.

The chain uses TRBV28 and TRBJ2-5; TRBD2 aligns across 15 bases. Trimming cost V 5 bases and J 4 bases; bases outside gene matches: 17. This CDR3 contains 20 residues. Germline CDR1 is MDHEN and CDR2 is SYDVKM. The CDR3 region has the DNA TGTGCCAGCAGTCCGAAAAGGACTAGCGGGGGGGTGTATCGACGAGAGACCCAGTACTTC. This codes for CASSPKRTSGGVYRRETQYF. The variable domain in full, completed from reference TRBV28 and TRBJ2-5, reads DVKVTQSSRYLVKRTGEKVFLECVQDMDHENMFWYRQDPGLGLRLIYFSYDVKMKEKGDIPEGYSVSREKKERFSLILESASTNQTSMYLCASSPKRTSGGVYRRETQYFGPGTRLLVL.

The chain uses TRBV4-1 and TRBJ1-6; 8 bases are a match to TRBD1. Germline CDR1 reads MGHRA; CDR2 reads YSYEKL. The V segment lost 4 bases and the J segment 9 bases; nucleotides outside the gene matches: 8. CDR3 length equals 15 residues. The CDR3 nucleotides are TGCGCCAGCAGCCCTGGACAGGGACGCGGTTCACCCCTCCACTTT. It encodes CASSPGQGRGSPLHF.

J is TRBJ1-2 and V is TRBV9, with TRBD1 matching 10 bases. CDR3 size: 17 residues. The V gene end was trimmed by 4 bases and the J gene end by 6 bases; junction bases not matched to a gene: 15. Looked up from germline, CDR1 is SGDLS and CDR2 is YYNGEE. CDR3 bases: TGTGCCAGCAGCTTTCCCCCATCCGGGACAGGGGACGATGGCTACACCTTC. It encodes CASSFPPSGTGDDGYTF.

This clonotype was observed a handful of times. DNA for the CDR3: TGTGCCAGCCGCAGGCAGGGCAATCAGCCCCAGCATTTT. Translation gives CASRRQGNQPQHF. This chain connects TRBV2 to TRBJ1-5, with no clear D. CDR1 and CDR2 (germline): SNHLY, FYNNEI. The CDR3 spans 13 residues. V lost 8 bases and J lost 2, with 10 bases in between.

This clonotype has just a few counts. V usage is TRBV7-2 and J usage is TRBJ2-7; 8 bases map to TRBD1. CDR1 and CDR2 from the germline V gene are SGHTA and FQGNSA. V was pared by 5 bases and J by 7 bases, with 13 bases of the junction left unmatched. The CDR3 extends over 15 amino acids. The DNA for the CDR3 is TGTGCCAGCAGCCAAGGACAGGGTCGAGACAATGAGCAGTACTTC. As protein: CASSQGQGRDNEQYF.

This rearrangement joins TRBV20-1 to TRBJ2-3; the D is unclear. The CDR3 runs to 14 residues. The ends were cut back, 5 bases at V and 0 bases at J, with 12 bases in the middle. In germline, CDR1 is DFQATT, CDR2 SNEGSKA (reference sequence). Written as DNA, the CDR3 is TGCAGTGCTGTCAGGCATGTCAGCACAGATACGCAGTATTTT. It codes for CSAVRHVSTDTQYF.

This clonotype was observed a few times. The chain joins TRBV12-3 or TRBV12-4 to TRBJ2-7; 9 bases are a match to TRBD2. CDR3 length: 14 amino acids. V shed 7 bases and J 3 bases; nucleotides not matched to a gene: 7. The chain's CDR3 is CASTAGLASYEQYF. CDR3 DNA: TGTGCCAGCACCGCCGGACTAGCGAGCTACGAGCAGTACTTC.

In its sample, this clonotype was seen a few times. The CDR3: CASSSDLFSQFF. The CDR3 nucleotides read TGTGCCAGCAGCTCCGACTTGTTTTCGCAGTTCTTC. The chain couples TRBV9 to TRBJ2-1; D call uncertain. CDR3 size: 12 residues. With 4 bases removed from V and 12 bases from J, the gap between germline ends came to 14 bases. The germline CDR1 and CDR2 sequences are SGDLS and YYNGEE.

The V gene is TRBV20-1, the J gene TRBJ2-1, with D hard to call. This CDR3 contains 16 residues. Germline loops: CDR1 DFQATT, CDR2 SNEGSKA (reference sequence). Trimming removed 0 bases at V and 0 bases at J, with 12 bases between. CDR3 in DNA: TGCAGTGCTAGAGATATGGGTTTGAGCTCCTACAATGAGCAGTTCTTC. Its translation: CSARDMGLSSYNEQFF.

This clonotype was seen only a few times. The V gene is TRBV24-1, the J gene TRBJ2-5; 7 bases are shared with TRBD2. Germline CDR1 reads KGHDR; CDR2 reads SFDVKD. V was clipped by 6 bases and J by 0 bases; unmatched bases: 6. This CDR3 region has 15 residues. In DNA, the CDR3 is TGTGCCACCAGTTCAGCGGGGCCCGACCAAGAGACCCAGTACTTC. It specifies CATSSAGPDQETQYF.

This clonotype was seen at least ten times. The genes are TRBV7-2 and TRBJ2-7, with 9 bases fitting TRBD1. CDR3 length: 13 residues. After removal of 5 bases from V and 4 bases from J, the junction contained 3 bases not matched to a gene. Germline assignment: CDR1 SGHTA and CDR2 FQGNSA. The CDR3 region has the DNA TGTGCCAGCAGCGACAGGGGGAAGTACGAGCAGTACTTC. It translates to CASSDRGKYEQYF.

The sample holds a few counts of this clonotype. The V call is TRBV3-1, the J call TRBJ2-1; TRBD2 agrees at 9 bases. The CDR3 extends over 18 amino acids. The germline V gene encodes CDR1 LGHDT and CDR2 YNNKEL (reference sequence). The ends lost 0 bases at V and 2 bases at J; junction bases unmatched: 8. CDR3 nucleotide sequence: TGTGCCAGCAGCCAAGATATCGGGGCGGGGGGGACCTACAATGAGCAGTTCTTC. Protein: CASSQDIGAGGTYNEQFF.

CDR3 amino acids: CASSQPTGGNEQFF. In DNA form, the CDR3 reads TGCGCCAGCAGCCAACCAACGGGGGGGAATGAGCAGTTCTTC. This chain uses TRBV4-1 with TRBJ2-1, with 8 positions matching TRBD2. The CDR3 consists of 14 residues. With 2 bases clipped from V and 7 bases from J, the junction kept 4 bases outside the gene matches. Germline values: CDR1 MGHRA, CDR2 YSYEKL.

This rearrangement joins TRBV4-2 to TRBJ2-3; 8 nucleotides line up with TRBD2. This CDR3 is 17 amino acids long. Germline values: CDR1 LGHNA, CDR2 YNFKEQ. With 0 bases clipped from V and 2 bases from J, the junction kept 7 bases outside the gene matches. CDR3 amino acids: CASSQDGPGGHTDTQYF. CDR3 bases: TGTGCCAGCAGCCAAGATGGGCCGGGAGGGCACACAGATACGCAGTATTTT.

This clonotype was picked up a small number of times. This chain links TRBV10-3 with TRBJ2-7, with 7 bases lining up with TRBD1. Germline V gene lookup returns CDR1 ENHRY and CDR2 SYGVKD. This CDR3 is built from 13 residues. The V segment lost 8 bases and the J segment 5 bases; nucleotides outside the gene matches: 9. The CDR3 sequence: CAIAGTEVHEQYF. The CDR3, as DNA: TGTGCCATCGCCGGGACAGAGGTCCACGAGCAGTACTTC.

A few counts support this clonotype. The chain joins TRBV10-3 to TRBJ2-7, with a tentative D call TRBD1 (6 bases). The CDR3 runs to 14 residues. Trimming removed 6 bases from V and 4 bases from J, with 16 bases in between. Germline CDR1 is ENHRY and CDR2 is SYGVKD. CDR3 bases: TGTGCCATCAGATCCGGGACATTTGCTTACGAGCAGTACTTC. Protein sequence: CAIRSGTFAYEQYF.

This rearrangement joins TRBV29-1 to TRBJ2-3; tentatively, D is TRBD1 (8 bases). Trimming left V 1 base short and J 1 base short, with 12 bases between. The CDR3 loop spans 15 amino acids. Germline CDR1 is SQVTM and CDR2 is ANQGSEA. The CDR3 spells CSVEGGGQGTDTQYF. Written as DNA, the CDR3 is TGCAGCGTTGAAGGGGGGGGACAGGGCACAGATACGCAGTATTTT.

Note on this clonotype: At one boundary the junction diverges from the germline segment, which might be a read error. The chain couples TRBV11-2 to TRBJ2-7; TRBD2 matches at 12 bases. The CDR3 covers 15 residues. Germline V gives CDR1 SGHAT, CDR2 FQNNGV. Here the CDR3 DNA reads TGTGTCAGCAGACTAGCGGGAGCAGCTGGCAATGAGCAGTACTTC. As protein: CVSRLAGAAGNEQYF.

The chain recombines TRBV3-1 with TRBJ2-7, with 8 nucleotides matching TRBD2. The germline CDR1 and CDR2 sequences are LGHDT and YNNKEL (reference sequence). V lost 4 bases, J lost 2 bases, and 4 bases stayed unmatched. The CDR3 has 14 amino acids. For the CDR3, the DNA is TGTGCCAGCAGCCCCCCGCGGGGGGCCTACGAGCAGTACTTC. Its protein product is CASSPPRGAYEQYF.

This clonotype was seen a few times. The chain employs TRBV29-1 and TRBJ2-7; D uncertain. The CDR3 consists of 13 residues. CDR1 is SQVTM, CDR2 ANQGSEA, per germline. V was shortened by 1 base and J by 3 bases, with 10 bases between the two germline ends. The CDR3 sequence: CSVEGVGLYEQYF. The DNA for the CDR3 is TGCAGCGTTGAAGGGGTAGGGCTCTACGAGCAGTACTTC.

This chain joins TRBV3-1 and TRBJ2-7, with D unclear. The CDR3 covers 14 residues. Trimming stripped 7 bases from V and 2 bases from J, with 15 bases between. Germline V gene sequence: CDR1 LGHDT, CDR2 YNNKEL (reference sequence). In DNA, the CDR3 is TGTGCCAGCAACCATGGGCTTGGGGCCTACGAGCAGTACTTC. Translating gives CASNHGLGAYEQYF.

This clonotype was found a few times. The chain links TRBV6-5 to TRBJ2-7; 8 positions agree with TRBD2. Germline CDR1 is MNHEY and CDR2 is SVGAGI. CDR3 length equals 14 residues. Germline trimming cut 6 bases from V and 5 bases from J; bases unmatched to any gene: 9. CDR3 region: CASSLRAGVDEQYF. The CDR3 DNA reads as TGTGCCAGCAGCCTCCGAGCGGGAGTAGACGAGCAGTACTTC.